This T cell receptor (beta chain) is drawn from a study of T-cell reconstitution after alpha-beta-depleted transplantation in children. General study points: At the one-year point after transplant, T-cell counts and TCRbeta diversity were found to come mostly from T cells that had been newly produced. Reported findings indicate that, about two months after transplant, alpha-beta T cells came from several hundred expanded clones, which were derived from non-depleted graft cells. At day 60, the high TCRbeta diversity found in some patients originated from recipient T cells and thymic progenitors that had survived.

The sample holds a few counts of this clonotype. Its specificity is not known. Germline V gene data show CDR1 as MDHEN and CDR2 as SYDVKM. Trimming removed 11 bases from V and 1 base from J, with 8 bases in between. The CDR3 length is 11 residues. Preparation of the TCRbeta library was carried out with unique molecular identifiers. Each CDR3 protein gets one entry after TCRdb re-called the PCR reads with MiXCR. Of about a million distinct CDR3 sequences listed, roughly 29% were seen once; the top ten hold 25% to 35%. The chain carries TRBV28 and TRBJ1-1; D gene unclear. This receptor was identified in a boy younger than two who had a stem cell transplant for SCID, so the T cells may come from the graft donor. This material consisted of PBMCs, mostly from graft donor cells, taken 360 days after TCRalphabeta/CD19-depleted stem cell transplant. This CDR3 reads CAGGSNTEAFF. The CDR3 nucleotides are TGTGCCGGTGGTTCGAACACTGAAGCTTTCTTT. Supplemented by reference TRBV28 and TRBJ1-1, the full variable domain reads DVKVTQSSRYLVKRTGEKVFLECVQDMDHENMFWYRQDPGLGLRLIYFSYDVKMKEKGDIPEGYSVSREKKERFSLILESASTNQTSMYLCAGGSNTEAFFGQGTRLTVV.